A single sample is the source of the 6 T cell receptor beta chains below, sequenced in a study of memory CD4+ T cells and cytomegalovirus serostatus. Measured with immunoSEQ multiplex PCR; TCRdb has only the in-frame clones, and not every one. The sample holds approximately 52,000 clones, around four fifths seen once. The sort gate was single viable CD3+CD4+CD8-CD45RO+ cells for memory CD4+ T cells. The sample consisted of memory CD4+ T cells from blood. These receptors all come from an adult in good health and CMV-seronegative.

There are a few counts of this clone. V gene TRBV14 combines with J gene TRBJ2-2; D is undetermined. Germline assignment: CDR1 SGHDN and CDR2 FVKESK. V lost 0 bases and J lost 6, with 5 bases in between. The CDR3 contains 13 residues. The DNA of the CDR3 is TGTGCCAGCAGCCAAGATTATGCCGGGGAGCTGTTTTTT. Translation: CASSQDYAGELFF.

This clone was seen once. CDR3 protein: CASSFDLGHETQYF. The CDR3 bases are TGTGCCAGCAGCTTTGATTTGGGGCACGAGACCCAGTACTTC. The chain uses TRBV5-6 and TRBJ2-5, with D maybe TRBD1 (5 bases). Germline lookup yields CDR1 SGHDT and CDR2 YYEEEE. V was shortened by 2 bases and J by 5 bases, with 13 bases between the two germline ends. The CDR3 spans 14 residues. The full variable domain, rest sourced from reference TRBV5-6 and TRBJ2-5, is DAGVTQSPTHLIKTRGQQVTLRCSPKSGHDTVSWYQQALGQGPQFIFQYYEEEERQRGNFPDRFSGHQFPNYSSELNVNALLLGDSALYLCASSFDLGHETQYFGPGTRLLVL.

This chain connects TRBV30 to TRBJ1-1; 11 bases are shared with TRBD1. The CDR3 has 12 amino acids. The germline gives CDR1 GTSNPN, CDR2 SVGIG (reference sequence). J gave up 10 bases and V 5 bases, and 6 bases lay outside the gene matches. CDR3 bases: TGTGCCTGGCGACCGGGACAGGGGGTAGCTTTCTTT. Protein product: CAWRPGQGVAFF. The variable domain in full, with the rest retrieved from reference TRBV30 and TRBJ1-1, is SQTIHQWPATLVQPVGSPLSLECTVEGTSNPNLYWYRQAAGRGLQLLFYSVGIGQISSEVPQNLSASRPQDRQFILSSKKLLLSDSGFYLCAWRPGQGVAFFGQGTRLTVV.

The CDR3 sequence is CASSYSVGYGYTF. In nucleotides, the CDR3 is TGTGCCAGCAGTTACTCGGTGGGATATGGCTACACCTTC. V is TRBV6-5 and J is TRBJ1-2; D call uncertain. Germline CDR1 is MNHEY and CDR2 is SVGAGI. V shed 0 bases and J shed 5 bases, with 7 bases lying between them. The CDR3 covers 13 residues.

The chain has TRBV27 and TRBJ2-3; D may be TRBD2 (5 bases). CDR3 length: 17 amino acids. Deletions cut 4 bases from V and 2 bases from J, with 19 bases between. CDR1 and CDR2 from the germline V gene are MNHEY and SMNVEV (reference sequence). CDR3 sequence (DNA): TGTGCCAGCAGTTCCCCCGAGGGAGCGGCCTACACAGATACGCAGTATTTT. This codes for CASSSPEGAAYTDTQYF.

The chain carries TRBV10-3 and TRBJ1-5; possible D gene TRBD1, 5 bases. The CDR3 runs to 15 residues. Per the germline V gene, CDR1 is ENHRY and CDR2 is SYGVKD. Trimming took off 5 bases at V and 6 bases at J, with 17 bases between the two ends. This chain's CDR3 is CAISLTGAAGQPQHF. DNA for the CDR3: TGTGCCATCAGTCTAACCGGGGCGGCAGGTCAGCCCCAGCATTTT.